The clone carrying this T cell receptor beta chain was seen a single time. TCR beta sequencing covered blood CD8+ and CD4+ T cells. RNA, at about 0.5 to 1 ug, was reverse transcribed with random hexamers. Each CDR3 protein is one row after TCRdb ran MiXCR on the immunoSEQ multiplex PCR reads. This sample yields some 110,000 distinct CDR3 sequences, of which 80% to 95% are seen a single time; more than 0.25% belongs to the top ten. The CDR3 contains 14 residues. Trimming shortened V by 5 bases and J by 3 bases, and 11 bases separated the two germline ends. Germline CDR1 is SGHTA and CDR2 is FQGTGA. This entry belongs to a study of CD8 T cells in Susac syndrome.

Specimen: CD8+ T cells from PBMCs. The chain links TRBV7-3 to TRBJ2-1; a possible D gene is TRBD1 (5 bases). This clonotype was sampled from a human donor with multiple sclerosis. The CDR3 here is CASSPGMYYNEQFF. DNA of the CDR3: TGTGCCAGCAGCCCAGGGATGTACTACAATGAGCAGTTCTTC.